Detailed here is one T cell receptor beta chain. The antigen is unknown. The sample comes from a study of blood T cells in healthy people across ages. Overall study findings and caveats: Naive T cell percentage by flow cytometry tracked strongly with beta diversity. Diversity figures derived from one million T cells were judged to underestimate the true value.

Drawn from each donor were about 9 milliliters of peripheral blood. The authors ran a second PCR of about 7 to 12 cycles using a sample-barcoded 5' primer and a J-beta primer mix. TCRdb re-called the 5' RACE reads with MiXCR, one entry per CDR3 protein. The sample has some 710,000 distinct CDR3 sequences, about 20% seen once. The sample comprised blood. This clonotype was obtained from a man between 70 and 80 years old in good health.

The CDR3 region has the DNA TGTGCCAGCAGTCCCCCAGTGTATAGAAGGAGCACGGAAGCTTTCTTT. It yields the protein CASSPPVYRRSTEAFF. The chain employs TRBV28 and TRBJ1-1; D gene uncertain. The CDR3 length is 16 residues. Trimming left V 5 bases short and J 8 bases short, with 24 bases between. Germline V lookup: CDR1 MDHEN, CDR2 SYDVKM.